These 26 T cell receptor beta chains originate from one sample sequenced in a study of T cell changes during pregnancy in multiple sclerosis. Profiling relied on immunoSEQ multiplex PCR, and the TCRdb table lists in-frame clones only, not all of them. The sample includes more than 35,000 clones, just over 90% of them seen just once. Sequenced material: CD4+ T cells from peripheral blood mononuclear cells, taken in the first trimester of pregnancy. These TCRs come from a female donor in good health, enrolled as a control in a pregnancy study.

Concerning this clone itself: The junction and the germline gene differ at one end; a read error may be behind it. V gene TRBV30 combines with J gene TRBJ2-3; a weak D match, TRBD2 (5 bases). The CDR3 is 13 residues long. Germline lookup yields CDR1 GTSNPN and CDR2 SVGIG (reference sequence). The CDR3 coding sequence is TGTGCCGGGAAGGGTCCTAGCAGAGATACGCAGTATTTT. Its protein is CAGKGPSRDTQYF.

The rearrangement joins TRBV10-3 to TRBJ1-4; 8 bases fit TRBD1. Germline loops: CDR1 ENHRY, CDR2 SYGVKD. CDR3 length: 14 residues. Unmatched junction bases numbered 2, after V lost 4 bases and J lost 4 bases. The CDR3, as DNA: TGTGCCATCAGTGCCGGGACAGGTAATGAAAAACTGTTTTTT. Its translation is CAISAGTGNEKLFF.

This chain connects TRBV6-1 to TRBJ1-1; weak D call: TRBD1 (6 bases). There are 13 residues in the CDR3. Germline CDR1 and CDR2: MNHNS and SASEGT. The V gene lost 8 bases and the J gene lost 5 bases, with 15 bases spanning the gap. Here the CDR3 DNA reads TGTGCCAGCGGTTGGGGGCTGAGGACTGAAGCTTTCTTT. The encoded protein is CASGWGLRTEAFF.

This chain connects TRBV19 to TRBJ2-6, with 7 bases fitting TRBD1. The germline V gene encodes CDR1 LNHDA and CDR2 SQIVND (reference sequence). The CDR3 is 17 amino acids. Trimming at V came to 5 bases and at J to 3 bases, leaving 10 bases not matched to a gene. For the CDR3, the DNA is TGTGCCAGTAGTGTCCTCGTCCGGGACAGTGGGGCCAACGTCCTGACTTTC. Protein product: CASSVLVRDSGANVLTF.

This clone was counted a single time. The chain combines TRBV19 with TRBJ2-5; D might be TRBD2 (5 bases). Trimming took 5 bases from V and 5 from J, leaving 9 bases between them. The V gene's germline CDR1 is LNHDA and CDR2 SQIVND (reference sequence). The CDR3 has 12 amino acids. CDR3 DNA: TGTGCCAGTAGTCTTCGCGGGGAGACCCAGTACTTC. Amino acid sequence: CASSLRGETQYF.

The chain employs TRBV7-9 and TRBJ1-4, with a possible D match to TRBD1 (5 bases). The CDR3 is 15 amino acids. The V end was cut by 5 bases, the J end by 0 bases, with 10 bases between. CDR1 and CDR2 from the germline V gene are SEHNR and FQNEAQ (reference sequence). CDR3 protein: CASSGYRTTNEKLFF. CDR3 nucleotide sequence: TGTGCCAGCAGCGGGTACAGGACAACTAATGAAAAACTGTTTTTT.

The chain joins TRBV2 to TRBJ2-6, with D perhaps matching TRBD2 (5 bases). V lost 3 bases and J 4 bases, leaving 13 bases between the germline ends. CDR1 is SNHLY, CDR2 FYNNEI, per germline. CDR3 length equals 16 residues. The CDR3 coding sequence is TGTGCCAGCAGTGATTCGGGGTCGTTCGGGGCCAACGTCCTGACTTTC. It translates to CASSDSGSFGANVLTF.

This chain joins TRBV2 and TRBJ2-6; D unresolved. The CDR3 is 15 amino acids. Germline V gene lookup returns CDR1 SNHLY and CDR2 FYNNEI. Trimming pared 6 bases from V and 1 base from J, leaving 10 bases between. The CDR3: CASSLTWSGANVLTF. CDR3 bases: TGTGCCAGCAGCCTGACTTGGTCTGGGGCCAACGTCCTGACTTTC.

The chain has TRBV27 and TRBJ2-1, with 8 positions matching TRBD2. Germline CDR1 reads MNHEY; CDR2 reads SMNVEV (reference sequence). This CDR3 has 15 amino acids. J was trimmed by 5 bases and V by 5 bases; bases with no gene match: 8. The CDR3 DNA reads TGTGCCAGCAGTCCCCAGCGGGGGCGGAACAATGAGCAGTTCTTC. Translated, it gives CASSPQRGRNNEQFF.

The CDR3 loop is CASSPRGQGRNTEAFF. The CDR3, as DNA: TGTGCCAGCAGCCCGCGGGGGCAGGGGCGGAACACTGAAGCTTTCTTT. The V and J genes are TRBV9 and TRBJ1-1; D possibly corresponds to TRBD1 (6 bases). CDR3 size: 16 residues. The V gene lost 4 bases and the J gene lost 1 base, with 17 bases spanning the gap. Germline loops: CDR1 SGDLS, CDR2 YYNGEE. The complete variable domain, with remaining parts taken from reference TRBV9 and TRBJ1-1, reads DSGVTQTPKHLITATGQRVTLRCSPRSGDLSVYWYQQSLDQGLQFLIQYYNGEERAKGNILERFSAQQFPDLHSELNLSSLELGDSALYFCASSPRGQGRNTEAFFGQGTRLTVV.

V usage is TRBV20-1 and J usage is TRBJ1-2, with a tentative D call TRBD1 (6 bases). V was clipped by 6 bases and J by 4 bases, with 9 bases between them. CDR1 is DFQATT, CDR2 SNEGSKA, per germline (reference sequence). The CDR3 has 11 residues. CDR3 nucleotides: TGCAGTGCCCCGGACAGCTATGGCTACACCTTC. This translates into CSAPDSYGYTF.

The rearrangement uses TRBV6-5 and TRBJ1-1; D not certain. The CDR3 spans 12 residues. From germline, CDR1 is MNHEY and CDR2 SVGAGI. V was cut by 4 bases and J by 7 bases, with 10 bases left in between. The CDR3 here is CASSFRSGEAFF. As DNA, the CDR3 is TGTGCCAGCAGTTTTAGGAGCGGTGAAGCTTTCTTT.

The chain combines TRBV5-4 with TRBJ1-4, with 8 bases identical to TRBD1. The CDR3 loop spans 16 amino acids. The germline gives CDR1 SGHNT, CDR2 YYREEE (reference sequence). V lost 3 bases and J lost 8; bases outside the gene matches: 12. The CDR3 loop reads CASSSHGQGVREKLFF. For the CDR3, the DNA is TGTGCCAGCAGCTCACATGGACAGGGAGTGAGAGAAAAACTGTTTTTT.

The rearrangement uses TRBV9 and TRBJ1-6; TRBD1 agrees at 7 bases. The CDR3 loop spans 15 amino acids. Germline assignment: CDR1 SGDLS and CDR2 YYNGEE. With 0 bases clipped from V and 3 bases from J, the junction kept 0 bases outside the gene matches. CDR3 sequence: CASSVGQGYNSPLHF. CDR3 coding DNA: TGTGCCAGCAGCGTAGGACAGGGCTATAATTCACCCCTCCACTTT.

The chain couples TRBV5-5 to TRBJ2-5; TRBD1 matches 9 bases. Trimming cost V 0 bases and J 2 bases; bases outside gene matches: 5. The germline gives CDR1 SGHKS, CDR2 YYEKEE (reference sequence). This CDR3 is 16 amino acids long. DNA for the CDR3: TGTGCCAGCAGCTTGGGCCCCGGGACAGGGCAAGAGACCCAGTACTTC. Protein product: CASSLGPGTGQETQYF.

As regards this clone: Its ends do not fully match the called genes, so a read error is possible. The V and J genes are TRBV7-7 and TRBJ2-1, with unresolved D. This CDR3 contains 15 residues. CDR1 and CDR2 from the germline V gene are SSHAT and FNYEAQ (reference sequence). The CDR3, as DNA: TGTGCTAGCAGCTTAGAAGCAGGCCAATGGAATGAGCAGTTCTTC. It codes for CASSLEAGQWNEQFF.

V and J are TRBV6-6 and TRBJ1-3; no definite D call. V lost 2 bases and J 4 bases, leaving 9 bases between the germline ends. The CDR3 has 14 residues. Germline lookup yields CDR1 MNHNY and CDR2 SVGAGI (reference sequence). The CDR3 DNA reads TGTGCCAGCAGTTACCCTAATTCGGGAAACACCATATATTTT. This sequence encodes CASSYPNSGNTIYF.

The chain combines TRBV25-1 with TRBJ2-7, with D maybe TRBD2 (5 bases). Looked up from germline, CDR1 is MGHDK and CDR2 is SYGVNS. This CDR3 is built from 15 residues. V was clipped by 4 bases and J by 3 bases, with 16 bases between them. The CDR3 coding sequence is TGTGCCAGCAGTGCTCCGGGATTTAGTCACTACGAGCAGTACTTC. This translates into CASSAPGFSHYEQYF.

The rearrangement uses TRBV5-1 and TRBJ1-1, with 7 positions matching TRBD1. Trimming cost V 4 bases and J 4 bases; bases outside gene matches: 10. The CDR3 is 15 amino acids. Germline V lookup: CDR1 SGHRS, CDR2 YFSETQ. Here the CDR3 DNA reads TGCGCCAGCAGCAGGGACGACAGGGTGGGCACTGAAGCTTTCTTT. Translated: CASSRDDRVGTEAFF.

This rearrangement joins TRBV5-1 to TRBJ1-2, with D perhaps TRBD1 (6 bases). CDR3 size: 14 residues. Trimming removed 2 bases from V and 7 bases from J, with 15 bases in between. Germline CDR1 SGHRS, CDR2 YFSETQ. The CDR3: CASSFLAQGSGYTF. The CDR3 nucleotides are TGCGCCAGCAGCTTCCTCGCCCAGGGGAGTGGCTACACCTTC. Variable domain in full (rest from reference TRBV5-1 and TRBJ1-2): KAGVTQTPRYLIKTRGQQVTLSCSPISGHRSVSWYQQTPGQGLQFLFEYFSETQRNKGNFPGRFSGRQFSNSRSEMNVSTLELGDSALYLCASSFLAQGSGYTFGSGTRLTVV.

The table lists this clone with a count of one. The genes are TRBV5-1 and TRBJ2-3; tentative D call: TRBD1 (5 bases). This CDR3 comprises 14 residues. The germline V gene has CDR1 SGHRS and CDR2 YFSETQ. V gave up 3 bases and J gave up 2 bases, with 10 bases separating them. CDR3 coding DNA: TGCGCCAGCAGCTCGGACACCCTCACAGATACGCAGTATTTT. Protein sequence: CASSSDTLTDTQYF. Variable domain in full (rest from reference TRBV5-1 and TRBJ2-3): KAGVTQTPRYLIKTRGQQVTLSCSPISGHRSVSWYQQTPGQGLQFLFEYFSETQRNKGNFPGRFSGRQFSNSRSEMNVSTLELGDSALYLCASSSDTLTDTQYFGPGTRLTVL.

The genes are TRBV7-8 and TRBJ2-1, with TRBD1 matching over 8 bases. Germline V lookup: CDR1 SGHVS, CDR2 FQNEAQ. The J segment lost 3 bases and the V segment lost 5 bases, leaving 6 bases of the junction unmatched. This CDR3 is 15 amino acids long. The CDR3 loop reads CASSPTGTGYNEQFF. As DNA, the CDR3 is TGTGCCAGCAGCCCTACCGGGACAGGCTACAATGAGCAGTTCTTC.

The chain carries TRBV5-6 and TRBJ1-5; D perhaps matches TRBD1 (6 bases). The V and J ends lost 1 base and 0 bases respectively, with 11 bases between them. The CDR3 totals 16 residues. Looked up from germline, CDR1 is SGHDT and CDR2 is YYEEEE. The CDR3 DNA reads as TGTGCCAGCAGCTTGTTACTGGGGGCTAGCAATCAGCCCCAGCATTTT. It codes for CASSLLLGASNQPQHF.

V and J are TRBV7-9 and TRBJ1-3, with D possibly TRBD1 on 5 matching bases. Trimming stripped 8 bases from V and 3 bases from J, with 17 bases between. The germline V gene has CDR1 SEHNR and CDR2 FQNEAQ (reference sequence). CDR3 length equals 15 residues. As DNA, the CDR3 is TGTGCCAGCGTGGTAGGGGTAAAAAGTGGAAACACCATATATTTT. This encodes CASVVGVKSGNTIYF.

This rearrangement joins TRBV19 to TRBJ1-5, with D maybe TRBD1 (6 bases). This CDR3 contains 16 residues. In germline, CDR1 is LNHDA, CDR2 SQIVND (reference sequence). V lost 4 bases and J lost 2, with 15 bases in between. The CDR3 spells CASSTRGQGGNQPQHF. The CDR3 DNA sequence: TGTGCCAGTAGTACCAGGGGCCAAGGGGGCAATCAGCCCCAGCATTTT.

V usage is TRBV19 and J usage is TRBJ1-1; D uncertain. CDR3 size: 14 residues. The V gene's germline CDR1 is LNHDA and CDR2 SQIVND (reference sequence). V shed 1 base and J shed 1 base, with 7 bases lying between them. CDR3 DNA sequence: TGTGCCAGTAGTATAGCGGCGGGGAACACTGAAGCTTTCTTT. It translates to CASSIAAGNTEAFF.